Detailed here is one T cell receptor beta chain. The antigen is not known. This entry comes from a study of blood T cells in healthy people across ages. Study-level background: When template switching was applied, about one barcoded beta molecule was captured per two T cells. Overall study results and limits: Unknown CMV status may confound age-related changes in expanded clones.

It was with a sample-barcoded 5' primer and a J-beta primer mix that a second PCR of roughly 7 to 12 cycles was run. From the 5' RACE reads, TCRdb called clonotypes with MiXCR, one entry per CDR3 protein. The sample lists fewer than 900,000 distinct CDR3 sequences; roughly two fifths were seen once. CDR3 size: 15 residues. V lost 4 bases, J lost 10 bases, and 15 bases stayed unmatched. Germline CDR1 and CDR2: SGHTA and FQGNSA. The people who gave samples were healthy Caucasians from Russia, aged roughly 6 to 90. Each of the donors had around 10 milliliters of peripheral blood drawn into EDTA-treated Vacutainer tubes.

Sequenced input: blood. The receptor was isolated from a woman aged 55-70 years in good health. The gene calls are TRBV7-2 and TRBJ2-7; the match to TRBD1 covers 8 bases. The CDR3 sequence is CASSSTGTGLMAQYF. As DNA, the CDR3 is TGTGCCAGCAGCTCGACCGGGACAGGCCTTATGGCCCAGTACTTC.